This TCR beta chain was retrieved from a study of CD8 T cells in Susac syndrome. RNA, at roughly 0.45 to 1 ug, was reverse transcribed with random hexamers. The CDR3 of TCR beta was amplified by immunoSEQ multiplex PCR across 54 Vbeta and 13 Jbeta. Using its own MiXCR run on the immunoSEQ multiplex PCR reads, TCRdb lists one record per CDR3 protein. The table has 200,000 or so distinct CDR3 sequences, roughly 96% seen once. In germline, CDR1 is DFQATT, CDR2 SNEGSKA (reference sequence). The CDR3 runs to 16 residues. Trimming stripped 0 bases from V and 0 bases from J, with 15 bases between. The receptor was isolated from a human donor with multiple sclerosis. The chain combines TRBV20-1 with TRBJ2-7; D is uncertain. The sequencing input was CD4+ T cells from PBMCs. The CDR3 reads CSARDLNWASSYEQYF. The CDR3 DNA reads as TGCAGTGCTAGAGACCTAAATTGGGCAAGCTCCTACGAGCAGTACTTC.